The entry that follows covers one T cell receptor (beta chain) sequence. What it binds is unknown. Version v3.0 of the immunoSEQ assay ran at survey level. TCRdb keeps only in-frame clones here, not all; method: immunoSEQ multiplex PCR. The sample includes tens of thousands of clones, approximately 86% seen only once; the top ten take 5.1%. This specimen belongs to a study of long-term antiretroviral therapy in people with HIV. About the research overall: Collection dates of the earliest samples fall about a decade before the 2015 immediate-ART recommendation. The study, taken as a whole, reports: Even long-term ART left TRB diversity below transplant donor controls, despite gains.

All donors provided no fewer than one pre-ART and no fewer than two post-ART PBMC samples. HIV-positive participants all received treatment in the United States. This TCR was sampled from a woman aged 50 to 60 with HIV. The source was unsorted PBMCs, collected 0.1 years before starting antiretroviral therapy.

The CDR3 region has the DNA TGTGCCAGCAGCGGCGTGGCGGGGACCTCAGATACGCAGTATTTT. Residues: CASSGVAGTSDTQYF. The rearrangement uses TRBV7-9 and TRBJ2-3, with TRBD2 as a possible D gene (6 bases). V was trimmed by 5 bases and J by 4 bases, leaving 16 bases between them. Looked up from germline, CDR1 is SEHNR and CDR2 is FQNEAQ (reference sequence). There are 15 residues in the CDR3.